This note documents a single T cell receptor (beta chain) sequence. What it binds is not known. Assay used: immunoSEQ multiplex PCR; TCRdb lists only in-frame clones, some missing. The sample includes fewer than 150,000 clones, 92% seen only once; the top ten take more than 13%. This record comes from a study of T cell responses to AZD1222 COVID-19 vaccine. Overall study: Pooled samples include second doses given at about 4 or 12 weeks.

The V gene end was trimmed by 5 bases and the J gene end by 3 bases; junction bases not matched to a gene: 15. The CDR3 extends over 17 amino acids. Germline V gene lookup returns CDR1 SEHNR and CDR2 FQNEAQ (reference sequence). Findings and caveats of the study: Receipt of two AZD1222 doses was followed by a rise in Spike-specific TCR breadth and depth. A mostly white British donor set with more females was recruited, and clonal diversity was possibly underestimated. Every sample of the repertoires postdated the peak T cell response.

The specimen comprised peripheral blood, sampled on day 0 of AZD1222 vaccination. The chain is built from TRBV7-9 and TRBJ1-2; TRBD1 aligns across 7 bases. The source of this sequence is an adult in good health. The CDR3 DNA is TGTGCCAGCAGCGCAGTGGGTACAGGGGCTGTGGACTATGGCTACACCTTC. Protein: CASSAVGTGAVDYGYTF.